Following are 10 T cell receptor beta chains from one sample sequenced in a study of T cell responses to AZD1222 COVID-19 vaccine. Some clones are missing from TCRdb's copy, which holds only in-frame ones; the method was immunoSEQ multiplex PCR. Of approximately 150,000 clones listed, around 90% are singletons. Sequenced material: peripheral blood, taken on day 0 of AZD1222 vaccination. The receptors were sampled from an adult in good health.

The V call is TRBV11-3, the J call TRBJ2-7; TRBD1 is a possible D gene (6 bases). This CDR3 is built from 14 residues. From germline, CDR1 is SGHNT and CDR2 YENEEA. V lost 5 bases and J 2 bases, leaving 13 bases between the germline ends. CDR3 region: CASSRKTGPYEQYF. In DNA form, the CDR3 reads TGTGCCAGCAGCCGAAAGACAGGCCCCTACGAGCAGTACTTC.

DNA for the CDR3: TGTGCCTGGAGGAGAGGGTACTACGAGCAGTACTTC. It yields the protein CAWRRGYYEQYF. The chain carries TRBV30 and TRBJ2-7, with TRBD2 as a possible D gene (5 bases). The V gene lost 3 bases and the J gene lost 3 bases, with 9 bases spanning the gap. Germline V lookup: CDR1 GTSNPN, CDR2 SVGIG (reference sequence). The CDR3 is 12 residues long.

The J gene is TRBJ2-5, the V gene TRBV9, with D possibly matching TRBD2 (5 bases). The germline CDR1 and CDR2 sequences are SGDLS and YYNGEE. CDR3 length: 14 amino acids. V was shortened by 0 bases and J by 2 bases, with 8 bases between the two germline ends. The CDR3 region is CASSVVRGQETQYF. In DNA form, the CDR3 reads TGTGCCAGCAGCGTAGTTCGGGGACAAGAGACCCAGTACTTC. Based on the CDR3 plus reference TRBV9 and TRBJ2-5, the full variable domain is DSGVTQTPKHLITATGQRVTLRCSPRSGDLSVYWYQQSLDQGLQFLIQYYNGEERAKGNILERFSAQQFPDLHSELNLSSLELGDSALYFCASSVVRGQETQYFGPGTRLLVL.

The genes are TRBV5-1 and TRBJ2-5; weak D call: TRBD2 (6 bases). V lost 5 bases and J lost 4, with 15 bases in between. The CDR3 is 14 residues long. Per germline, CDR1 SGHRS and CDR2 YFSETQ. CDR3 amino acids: CASSPNPGGETQYF. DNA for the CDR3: TGCGCCAGCAGTCCGAATCCCGGGGGAGAGACCCAGTACTTC.

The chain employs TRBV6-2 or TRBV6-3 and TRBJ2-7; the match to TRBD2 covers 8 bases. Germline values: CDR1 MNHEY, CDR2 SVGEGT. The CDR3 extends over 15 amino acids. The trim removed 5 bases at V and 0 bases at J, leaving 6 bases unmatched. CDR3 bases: TGTGCCAGCAGTAATATAAGCGGGAGCTCCTACGAGCAGTACTTC. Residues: CASSNISGSSYEQYF.

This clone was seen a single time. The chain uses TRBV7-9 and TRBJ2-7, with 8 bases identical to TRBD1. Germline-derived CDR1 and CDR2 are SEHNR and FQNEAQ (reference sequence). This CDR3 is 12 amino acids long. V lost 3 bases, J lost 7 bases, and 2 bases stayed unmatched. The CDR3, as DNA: TGTGCCAGCAGCTTGGGGACAGGTGAGCAGTACTTC. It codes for CASSLGTGEQYF.

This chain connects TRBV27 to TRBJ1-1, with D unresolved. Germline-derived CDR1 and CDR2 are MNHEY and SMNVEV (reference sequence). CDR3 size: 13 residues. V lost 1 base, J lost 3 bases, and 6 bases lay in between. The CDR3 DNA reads TGTGCCAGCAGTTTATATGGGTACACTGAAGCTTTCTTT. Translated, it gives CASSLYGYTEAFF.

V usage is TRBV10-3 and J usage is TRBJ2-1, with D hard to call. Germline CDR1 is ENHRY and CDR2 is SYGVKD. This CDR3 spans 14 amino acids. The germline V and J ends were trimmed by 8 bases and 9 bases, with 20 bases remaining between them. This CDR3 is CAISARVIVGEQFF. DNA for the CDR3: TGTGCCATCTCAGCCCGCGTGATAGTCGGTGAGCAGTTCTTC.

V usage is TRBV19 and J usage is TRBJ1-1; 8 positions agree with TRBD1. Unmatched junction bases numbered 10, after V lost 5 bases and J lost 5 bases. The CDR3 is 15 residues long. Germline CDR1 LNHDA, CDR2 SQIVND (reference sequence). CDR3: CASSDFGQGWTEAFF. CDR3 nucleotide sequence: TGTGCCAGTAGTGACTTTGGACAGGGTTGGACTGAAGCTTTCTTT.

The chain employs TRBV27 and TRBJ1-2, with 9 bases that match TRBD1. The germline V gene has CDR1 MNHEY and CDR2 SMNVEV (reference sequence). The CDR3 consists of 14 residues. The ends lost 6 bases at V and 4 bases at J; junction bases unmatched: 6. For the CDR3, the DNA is TGTGCCAGCAGCGGTCGACAGGGGGGCTATGGCTACACCTTC. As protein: CASSGRQGGYGYTF.